The 21 T cell receptor beta chains below were found in one sample sequenced in a study of technical replicates of blood from several donors. The table came from immunoSEQ multiplex PCR; TCRdb's copy has only in-frame clones and leaves some out. The sample comprises 75,000 to 95,000 clones, about 96% of which are singletons, and over 0.25% rests with the top ten. The sample taken for sequencing was T cells isolated from PBMCs. These receptors came from a human donor in good health.

This rearrangement joins TRBV18 to TRBJ2-7; D perhaps matches TRBD2 (6 bases). Germline CDR1 KGHSH, CDR2 LQKENI. The CDR3 spans 15 residues. V lost 3 bases to trimming and J lost 0 bases, with 12 bases between them. This CDR3 reads CASSPEAGLSYEQYF. The CDR3 DNA follows: TGTGCCAGCTCACCTGAAGCGGGCCTCTCCTACGAGCAGTACTTC.

The V gene is TRBV6-1, the J gene TRBJ2-7; D possibly corresponds to TRBD1 (5 bases). Deletions cut 11 bases from V and 4 bases from J, with 15 bases between. Per germline, CDR1 MNHNS and CDR2 SASEGT. The CDR3 spans 12 residues. CDR3 nucleotide sequence: TGTGCCGTCCAAAGTGACAGTTACGAGCAGTACTTC. The encoded protein is CAVQSDSYEQYF.

This chain connects TRBV28 to TRBJ2-7, with 8 nucleotides matching TRBD1. Looked up from germline, CDR1 is MDHEN and CDR2 is SYDVKM. The CDR3 consists of 15 residues. V was pared by 6 bases and J by 1 base, with 8 bases of the junction left unmatched. The CDR3 DNA is TGTGCCAGCAGCCCCGGGACAGGCCTTTCCTACGAGCAGTACTTC. It encodes CASSPGTGLSYEQYF.

This chain links TRBV6-5 with TRBJ2-7; 10 bases align to TRBD1. Germline CDR1 reads MNHEY; CDR2 reads SVGAGI. The CDR3 covers 15 residues. V was pared by 0 bases and J by 9 bases, with 8 bases of the junction left unmatched. CDR3 loop: CASSYSGTGVGRQYF. The CDR3, as DNA: TGTGCCAGCAGTTACTCCGGGACAGGGGTCGGGAGGCAGTACTTC.

This rearrangement joins TRBV7-3 to TRBJ2-7, with TRBD2 matching 10 bases. The length of the CDR3 is 16 residues. CDR1 is SGHTA and CDR2 is FQGTGA in the germline V gene. The trim removed 2 bases at V and 9 bases at J, leaving 13 bases unmatched. CDR3 protein: CASSLGTTSGITGQYF. CDR3 DNA: TGTGCCAGCAGCTTAGGGACCACTAGCGGGATCACGGGGCAGTACTTC.

The J gene is TRBJ1-5, the V gene TRBV29-1; possibly TRBD1 for D (6 bases). Looked up from germline, CDR1 is SQVTM and CDR2 is ANQGSEA. V dropped 6 bases and J dropped 10 bases, with 22 bases sitting between them. The CDR3 consists of 14 residues. The CDR3 region is CSVAQGSGNGPQHF. CDR3 nucleotide sequence: TGCAGCGTCGCCCAGGGGTCCGGTAATGGACCCCAGCATTTT.

The chain recombines TRBV28 with TRBJ1-5, with TRBD1 matching over 8 bases. Germline assignment: CDR1 MDHEN and CDR2 SYDVKM. The CDR3 spans 15 residues. The ends lost 2 bases at V and 3 bases at J; junction bases unmatched: 3. CDR3 nucleotide sequence: TGTGCCAGCAGTTTAGGGGACAGGCTCAATCAGCCCCAGCATTTT. Translating it yields CASSLGDRLNQPQHF.

V usage is TRBV27 and J usage is TRBJ2-7, with 9 positions matching TRBD1. The germline gives CDR1 MNHEY, CDR2 SMNVEV (reference sequence). The CDR3 sequence is 15 residues long. The trim removed 6 bases at V and 5 bases at J, leaving 11 bases unmatched. The CDR3 loop is CASSLTGQGPDEQYF. The CDR3, as DNA: TGTGCCAGCAGCCTTACGGGACAGGGACCCGACGAGCAGTACTTC.

The chain has TRBV4-1 and TRBJ1-2; D not resolved. V was cut by 4 bases and J by 8 bases, with 23 bases left in between. The germline V gene encodes CDR1 MGHRA and CDR2 YSYEKL. There are 16 residues in the CDR3. The CDR3 reads CASSPSGGQARGGYTF. CDR3 DNA: TGCGCCAGCAGCCCCTCCGGAGGGCAGGCCCGAGGAGGCTACACCTTC.

This clone was observed a single time. The CDR3: CASGLVPMTFRDRIATNEKLFF. Here the CDR3 DNA reads TGTGCTAGTGGTTTGGTCCCAATGACGTTCCGGGACAGGATTGCAACTAATGAAAAACTGTTTTTT. This chain uses TRBV12-5 with TRBJ1-4; 8 bases map to TRBD1. Looked up from germline, CDR1 is LGHNT and CDR2 is FRNRAP. Losses at the gene ends were 0 bases for V and 0 bases for J; bases not matched to a gene: 18. CDR3 size: 22 residues.

The gene calls are TRBV29-1 and TRBJ2-1, with a weak D call TRBD1 (6 bases). The V gene's germline CDR1 is SQVTM and CDR2 ANQGSEA. This CDR3 contains 14 residues. Trimming removed 4 bases at V and 5 bases at J, with 15 bases between. DNA for the CDR3: TGCAGCGTTGCAGGGGATCGATGGAACAATGAGCAGTTCTTC. It codes for CSVAGDRWNNEQFF.

The chain carries TRBV4-1 and TRBJ1-2; TRBD1 is a possible D gene (5 bases). V dropped 3 bases and J dropped 2 bases, with 10 bases sitting between them. Germline V lookup: CDR1 MGHRA, CDR2 YSYEKL. This CDR3 spans 14 amino acids. CDR3 bases: TGCGCCAGCAGCCACCCGGGGGTCAACTATGGCTACACCTTC. This translates into CASSHPGVNYGYTF.

This clone is a singleton in its sample. This chain joins TRBV7-9 and TRBJ1-1, with D possibly matching TRBD1 (5 bases). Germline V lookup: CDR1 SEHNR, CDR2 FQNEAQ (reference sequence). This CDR3 spans 18 amino acids. Trimming took 2 bases from V and 2 from J, leaving 21 bases between them. The CDR3 here is CASSLSHRPDRGNTEAFF. The CDR3 DNA sequence: TGTGCCAGCAGCTTATCACACAGACCGGATAGGGGAAACACTGAAGCTTTCTTT.

The genes are TRBV7-9 and TRBJ2-7, with TRBD1 matching over 7 bases. Germline V gives CDR1 SEHNR, CDR2 FQNEAQ (reference sequence). Trimming at V came to 1 base and at J to 2 bases, leaving 5 bases not matched to a gene. This CDR3 is built from 15 residues. The chain's CDR3 is CASSLVWTGTYEQYF. The CDR3 bases are TGTGCCAGCAGCTTAGTTTGGACAGGAACCTACGAGCAGTACTTC.

The chain recombines TRBV2 with TRBJ1-5; D unclear. V was cut by 7 bases and J by 2 bases, with 9 bases left in between. The germline V gene encodes CDR1 SNHLY and CDR2 FYNNEI. The CDR3 covers 13 residues. The CDR3 DNA is TGTGCCAGCACCCCTGAGGGCAATCAGCCCCAGCATTTT. Protein sequence: CASTPEGNQPQHF.

This sequence joins TRBV14 and TRBJ2-3, with TRBD2 matching 11 bases. The length of the CDR3 is 15 residues. The trim removed 9 bases at V and 2 bases at J, leaving 7 bases unmatched. Germline V gene data show CDR1 as SGHDN and CDR2 as FVKESK. This CDR3 reads CASTTSGDLTDTQYF. The CDR3 DNA reads as TGTGCCAGTACGACTAGCGGGGACCTCACAGATACGCAGTATTTT.

The chain has TRBV4-2 and TRBJ2-1; 9 nucleotides line up with TRBD2. Germline V gene data show CDR1 as LGHNA and CDR2 as YNFKEQ. This CDR3 has 18 amino acids. The V segment lost 1 base and the J segment 10 bases; nucleotides outside the gene matches: 17. The CDR3 DNA sequence: TGTGCCAGCAGCCAAGTGCGTTCTGCGGGAGGGCCAGTTGAGGAGCAGTTCTTC. The encoded protein is CASSQVRSAGGPVEEQFF.

J is TRBJ1-2 and V is TRBV4-1; 10 nucleotides match TRBD1. The CDR3 runs to 16 residues. CDR1 and CDR2 (germline): MGHRA, YSYEKL. The V gene end was trimmed by 1 base and the J gene end by 2 bases; junction bases not matched to a gene: 4. CDR3 residues: CASSQVGTGANYGYTF. In nucleotides, the CDR3 is TGCGCCAGCAGCCAAGTCGGGACAGGGGCCAACTATGGCTACACCTTC.

The genes are TRBV15 and TRBJ1-5, with D unclear. Per the germline V gene, CDR1 is LNHNV and CDR2 is YYDKDF (reference sequence). The CDR3 sequence is 12 residues long. V gave up 0 bases and J gave up 5 bases, with 2 bases separating them. CDR3 region: CATSRDDQPQHF. Written as DNA, the CDR3 is TGTGCCACCAGCAGAGACGATCAGCCCCAGCATTTT.

This chain links TRBV6-6 with TRBJ2-6, with D possibly TRBD1 on 6 matching bases. This CDR3 has 15 amino acids. V was trimmed by 5 bases and J by 2 bases, leaving 10 bases between them. Germline V lookup: CDR1 MNHNY, CDR2 SVGAGI (reference sequence). CDR3: CASSGGAAGANVLTF. As DNA, the CDR3 is TGTGCCAGCAGTGGGGGCGCGGCTGGGGCCAACGTCCTGACTTTC.

The CDR3 here is CASTGQGNTEAFF. CDR3 DNA: TGTGCCAGCACGGGACAGGGGAACACTGAAGCTTTCTTT. The V gene is TRBV6-1, the J gene TRBJ1-1; 9 bases line up with TRBD1. The junction had 1 base not matched to a gene; V was cut back by 7 bases and J by 1 base. The CDR3 is 13 amino acids. The germline V gene has CDR1 MNHNS and CDR2 SASEGT.